The text below deals with one T cell receptor beta chain. What it binds is not known. The assay was immunoSEQ multiplex PCR, and TCRdb's table has in-frame clones only and misses some. The sample includes about 40,000 clones, about 83% of them seen just once. This record belongs to a study of lymphopenia after photon versus proton radiotherapy. Findings of the study overall: Relative stability marked proton patients; photon patients lost diversity and naive cells. After lymphocyte nadir, photon-treated repertoires showed oligoclonal expansion, especially CD8+ Temra.

CDR1 is LGHNT and CDR2 is FRNRAP in the germline V gene. V was pared by 5 bases and J by 4 bases, with 15 bases between. This CDR3 spans 15 amino acids. V is TRBV12-5 and J is TRBJ1-5; a possible D gene is TRBD1 (6 bases). This sequence originates from a woman in her sixties or seventies with pancreatic cancer. The sequencing used peripheral blood, collected from a patient treated with proton-based radiotherapy. CDR3 residues: CASGPPGGWNQPQHF. DNA for the CDR3: TGTGCTAGTGGTCCCCCCGGGGGCTGGAATCAGCCCCAGCATTTT.